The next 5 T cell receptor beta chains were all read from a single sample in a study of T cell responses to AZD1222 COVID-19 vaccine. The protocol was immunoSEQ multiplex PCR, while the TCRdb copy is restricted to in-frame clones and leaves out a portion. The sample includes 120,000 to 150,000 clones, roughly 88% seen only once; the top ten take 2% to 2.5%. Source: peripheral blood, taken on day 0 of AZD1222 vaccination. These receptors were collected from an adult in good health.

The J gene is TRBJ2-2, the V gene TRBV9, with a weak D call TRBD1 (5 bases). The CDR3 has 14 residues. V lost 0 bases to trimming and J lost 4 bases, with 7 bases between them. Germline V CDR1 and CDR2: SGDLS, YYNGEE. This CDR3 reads CASSVEGITGELFF. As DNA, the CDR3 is TGTGCCAGCAGCGTAGAGGGGATCACCGGGGAGCTGTTTTTT.

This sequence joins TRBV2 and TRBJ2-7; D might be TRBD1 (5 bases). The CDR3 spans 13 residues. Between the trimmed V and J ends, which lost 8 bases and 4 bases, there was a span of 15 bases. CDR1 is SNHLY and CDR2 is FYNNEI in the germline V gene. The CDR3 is CASGSMTVYEQYF. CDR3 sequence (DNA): TGTGCCAGCGGCTCTATGACAGTTTACGAGCAGTACTTC.

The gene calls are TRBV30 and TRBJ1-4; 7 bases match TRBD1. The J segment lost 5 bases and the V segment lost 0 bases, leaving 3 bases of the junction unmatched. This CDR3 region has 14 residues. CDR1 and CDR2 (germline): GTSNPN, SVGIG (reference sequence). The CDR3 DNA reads TGTGCCTGGAGTGTAAGGGGACAGAATGAAAAACTGTTTTTT. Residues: CAWSVRGQNEKLFF. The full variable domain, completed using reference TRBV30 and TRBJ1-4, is SQTIHQWPATLVQPVGSPLSLECTVEGTSNPNLYWYRQAAGRGLQLLFYSVGIGQISSEVPQNLSASRPQDRQFILSSKKLLLSDSGFYLCAWSVRGQNEKLFFGSGTQLSVL.

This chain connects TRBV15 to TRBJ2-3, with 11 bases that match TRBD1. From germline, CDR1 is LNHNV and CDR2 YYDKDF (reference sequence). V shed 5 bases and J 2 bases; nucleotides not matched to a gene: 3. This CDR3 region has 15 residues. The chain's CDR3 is CATSPGQGVTDTQYF. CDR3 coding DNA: TGTGCCACCAGCCCGGGACAGGGGGTCACAGATACGCAGTATTTT.

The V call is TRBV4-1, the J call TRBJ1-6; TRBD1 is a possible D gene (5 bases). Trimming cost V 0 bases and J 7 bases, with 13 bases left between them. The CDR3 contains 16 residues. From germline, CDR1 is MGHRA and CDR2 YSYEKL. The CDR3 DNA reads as TGCGCCAGCAGCCAAGAGGGGGGACGGGAGAATTCACCCCTCCACTTT. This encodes CASSQEGGRENSPLHF.